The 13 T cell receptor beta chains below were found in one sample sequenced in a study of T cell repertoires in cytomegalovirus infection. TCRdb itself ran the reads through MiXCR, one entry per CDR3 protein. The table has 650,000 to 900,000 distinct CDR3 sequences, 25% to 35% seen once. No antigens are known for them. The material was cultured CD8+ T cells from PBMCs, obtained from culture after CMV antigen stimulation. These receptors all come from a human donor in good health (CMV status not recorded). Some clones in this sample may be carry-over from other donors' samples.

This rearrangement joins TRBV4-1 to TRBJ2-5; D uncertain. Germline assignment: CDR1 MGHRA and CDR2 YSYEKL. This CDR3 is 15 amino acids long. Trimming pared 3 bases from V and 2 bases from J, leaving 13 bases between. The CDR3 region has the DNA TGCGCCAGCAGCCAGGACGGATCTGCTCAAGAGACCCAGTACTTC. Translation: CASSQDGSAQETQYF.

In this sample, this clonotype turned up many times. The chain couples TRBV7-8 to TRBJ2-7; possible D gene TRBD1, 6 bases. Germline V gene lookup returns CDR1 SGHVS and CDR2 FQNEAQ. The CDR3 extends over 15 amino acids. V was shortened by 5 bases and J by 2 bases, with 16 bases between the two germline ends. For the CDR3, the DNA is TGTGCCAGCAGCGAATTCAGGGGCACACCCTACGAGCAGTACTTC. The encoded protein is CASSEFRGTPYEQYF.

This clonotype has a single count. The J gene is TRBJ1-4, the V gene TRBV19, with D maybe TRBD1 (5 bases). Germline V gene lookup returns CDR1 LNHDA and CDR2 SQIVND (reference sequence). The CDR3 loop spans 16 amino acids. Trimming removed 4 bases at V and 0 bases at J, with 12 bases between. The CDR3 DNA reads TGTGCCAGTAGTACCTCTTGGGGCGCAACTAATGAAAAACTGTTTTTT. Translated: CASSTSWGATNEKLFF.

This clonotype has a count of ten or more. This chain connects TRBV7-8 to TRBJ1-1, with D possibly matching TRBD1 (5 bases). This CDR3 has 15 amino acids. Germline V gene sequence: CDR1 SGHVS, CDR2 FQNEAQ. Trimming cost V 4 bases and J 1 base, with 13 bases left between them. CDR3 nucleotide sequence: TGTGCCAGCAGCTCCACGGGACGGTCGAACACTGAAGCTTTCTTT. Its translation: CASSSTGRSNTEAFF. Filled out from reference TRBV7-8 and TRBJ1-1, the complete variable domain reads GAGVSQSPRYKVAKRGQDVALRCDPISGHVSLFWYQQALGQGPEFLTYFQNEAQLDKSGLPSDRFFAERPEGSVSTLKIQRTQQEDSAVYLCASSSTGRSNTEAFFGQGTRLTVV.

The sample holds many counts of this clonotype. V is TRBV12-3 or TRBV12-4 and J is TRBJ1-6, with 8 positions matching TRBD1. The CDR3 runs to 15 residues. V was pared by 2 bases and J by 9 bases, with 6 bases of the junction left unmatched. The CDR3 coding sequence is TGTGCCAGCAGTTTAACTGGGACAGGCGGTTCACCCCTCCACTTT. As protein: CASSLTGTGGSPLHF.

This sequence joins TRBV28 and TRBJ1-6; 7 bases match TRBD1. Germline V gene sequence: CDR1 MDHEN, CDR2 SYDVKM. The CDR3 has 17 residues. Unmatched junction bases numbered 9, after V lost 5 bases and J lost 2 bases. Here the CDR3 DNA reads TGTGCCAGCAGTAACCCCGGAGACAGGGCCTATAATTCACCCCTCCACTTT. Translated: CASSNPGDRAYNSPLHF.

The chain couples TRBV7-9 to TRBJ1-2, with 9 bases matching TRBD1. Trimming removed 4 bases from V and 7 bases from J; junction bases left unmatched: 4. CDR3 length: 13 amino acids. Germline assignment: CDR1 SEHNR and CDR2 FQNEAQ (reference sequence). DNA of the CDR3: TGTGCCAGCAGCTCGGGACAGGGCCCTGGCTACACCTTC. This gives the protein CASSSGQGPGYTF. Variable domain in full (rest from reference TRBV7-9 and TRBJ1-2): DTGVSQNPRHKITKRGQNVTFRCDPISEHNRLYWYRQTLGQGPEFLTYFQNEAQLEKSRLLSDRFSAERPKGSFSTLEIQRTEQGDSAMYLCASSSGQGPGYTFGSGTRLTVV.

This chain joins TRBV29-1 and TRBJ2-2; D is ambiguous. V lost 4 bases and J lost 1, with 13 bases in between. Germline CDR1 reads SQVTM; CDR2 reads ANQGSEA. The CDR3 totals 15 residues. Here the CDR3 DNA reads TGCAGCGTTGTCGATCTAACGGGGAACACCGGGGAGCTGTTTTTT. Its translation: CSVVDLTGNTGELFF.

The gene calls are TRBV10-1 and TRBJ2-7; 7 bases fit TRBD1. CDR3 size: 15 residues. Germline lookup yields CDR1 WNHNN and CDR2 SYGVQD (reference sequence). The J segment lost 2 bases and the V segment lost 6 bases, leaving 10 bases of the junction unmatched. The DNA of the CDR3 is TGCGCCAGCAGCGAACTCCCTGACAGGGCCTACGAGCAGTACTTC. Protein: CASSELPDRAYEQYF.

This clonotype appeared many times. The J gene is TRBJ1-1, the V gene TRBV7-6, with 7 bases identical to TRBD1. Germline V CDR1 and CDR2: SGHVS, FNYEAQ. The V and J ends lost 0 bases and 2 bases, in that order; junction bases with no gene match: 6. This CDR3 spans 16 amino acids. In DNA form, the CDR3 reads TGTGCCAGCAGCTTAGCCCCGGGACAGACCAACACTGAAGCTTTCTTT. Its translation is CASSLAPGQTNTEAFF.

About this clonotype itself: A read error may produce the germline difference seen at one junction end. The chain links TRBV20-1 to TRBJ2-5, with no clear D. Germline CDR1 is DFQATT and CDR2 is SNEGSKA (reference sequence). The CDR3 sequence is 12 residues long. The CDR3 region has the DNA TGCAGTGCTAGAGATCATTCGGTCGTAGATGTCTTC. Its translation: CSARDHSVVDVF.

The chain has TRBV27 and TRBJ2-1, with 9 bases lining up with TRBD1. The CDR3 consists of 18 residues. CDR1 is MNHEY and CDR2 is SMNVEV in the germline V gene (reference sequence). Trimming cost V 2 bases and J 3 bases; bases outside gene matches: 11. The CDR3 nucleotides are TGTGCCAGCAGTTTACCCTCGGGACAGGGTAACATCTACAATGAGCAGTTCTTC. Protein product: CASSLPSGQGNIYNEQFF.

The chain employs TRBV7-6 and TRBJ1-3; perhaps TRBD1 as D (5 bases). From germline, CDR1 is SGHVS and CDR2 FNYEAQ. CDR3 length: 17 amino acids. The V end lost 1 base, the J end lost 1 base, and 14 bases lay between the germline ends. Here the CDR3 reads CASSLGAGLRSGNTIYF. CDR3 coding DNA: TGTGCCAGCAGCTTAGGAGCAGGGTTGAGATCTGGAAACACCATATATTTT.